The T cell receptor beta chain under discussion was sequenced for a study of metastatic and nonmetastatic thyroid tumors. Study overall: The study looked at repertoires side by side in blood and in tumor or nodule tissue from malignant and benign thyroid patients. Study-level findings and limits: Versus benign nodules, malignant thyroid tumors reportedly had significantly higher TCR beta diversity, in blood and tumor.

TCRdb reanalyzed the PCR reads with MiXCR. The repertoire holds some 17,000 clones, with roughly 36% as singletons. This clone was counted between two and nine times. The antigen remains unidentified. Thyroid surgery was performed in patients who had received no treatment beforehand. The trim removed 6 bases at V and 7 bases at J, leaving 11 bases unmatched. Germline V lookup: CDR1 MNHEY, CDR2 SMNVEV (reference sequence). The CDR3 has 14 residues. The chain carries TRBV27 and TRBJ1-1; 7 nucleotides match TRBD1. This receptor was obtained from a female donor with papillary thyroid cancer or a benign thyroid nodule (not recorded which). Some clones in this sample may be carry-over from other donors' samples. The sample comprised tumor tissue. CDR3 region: CASRATGAIREAFF. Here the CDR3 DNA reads TGTGCCAGCAGGGCAACAGGGGCCATACGTGAAGCTTTCTTT.